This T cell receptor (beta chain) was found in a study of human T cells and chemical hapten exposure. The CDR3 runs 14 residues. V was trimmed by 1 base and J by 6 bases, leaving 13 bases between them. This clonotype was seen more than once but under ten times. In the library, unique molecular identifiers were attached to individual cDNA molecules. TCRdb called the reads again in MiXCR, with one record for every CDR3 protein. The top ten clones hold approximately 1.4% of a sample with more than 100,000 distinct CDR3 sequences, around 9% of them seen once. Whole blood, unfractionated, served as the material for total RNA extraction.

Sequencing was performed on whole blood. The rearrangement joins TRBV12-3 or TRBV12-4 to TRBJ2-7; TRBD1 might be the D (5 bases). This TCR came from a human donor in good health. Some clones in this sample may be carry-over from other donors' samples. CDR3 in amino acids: CASSLGGRVGEQYF. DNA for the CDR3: TGTGCCAGCAGTTTAGGAGGCAGGGTAGGCGAGCAGTACTTC.